Following are 11 T cell receptor beta chains from one sample sequenced in a study of blood T cell repertoires in COVID-19. TCRdb keeps only in-frame clones here, not all; method: immunoSEQ multiplex PCR. The data contain fewer than 250,000 clones, 70% to 90% of them seen just once; the ten biggest clones take up 11%. The sequencing sample was made of PBMCs or T cells enriched from blood (not recorded which). These receptors originate from a man aged 25 to 40 who had recovered from COVID-19.

V usage is TRBV18 and J usage is TRBJ1-6; D is unresolved. Germline V gives CDR1 KGHSH, CDR2 LQKENI. Deletions cut 3 bases from V and 8 bases from J, with 14 bases between. This CDR3 is built from 15 residues. CDR3 residues: CASSPGRGAYSPLHF. The DNA of the CDR3 is TGTGCCAGCTCACCCGGCAGAGGCGCCTATTCACCCCTCCACTTT.

This chain links TRBV7-2 with TRBJ1-4; a possible D gene is TRBD1 (5 bases). The germline gives CDR1 SGHTA, CDR2 FQGNSA. Trimming pared 5 bases from V and 4 bases from J, leaving 17 bases between. The CDR3 length is 16 residues. CDR3 coding DNA: TGTGCCAGCAGCCCCCTGGGGGGGGGAATTAATGAAAAACTGTTTTTT. Translated: CASSPLGGGINEKLFF.

CDR3 protein: CASSLIGGTGTGELFF. In DNA, the CDR3 is TGTGCCAGCAGCTTAATCGGCGGGACGGGGACCGGGGAGCTGTTTTTT. The chain recombines TRBV11-2 with TRBJ2-2; possibly TRBD2 for D (6 bases). V lost 2 bases and J lost 5, with 15 bases in between. Germline lookup yields CDR1 SGHAT and CDR2 FQNNGV. The CDR3 runs to 16 residues.

The chain is built from TRBV28 and TRBJ2-7; no firm D call. This CDR3 contains 13 residues. CDR1 is MDHEN, CDR2 SYDVKM, per germline. V was pared by 4 bases and J by 1 base, with 8 bases between. The CDR3 DNA reads TGTGCCAGCAGTTACACACAATCCTACGAGCAGTACTTC. Translation: CASSYTQSYEQYF.

The chain combines TRBV5-4 with TRBJ2-7; D unresolved. V shed 3 bases and J shed 3 bases, with 13 bases lying between them. There are 14 residues in the CDR3. Germline V lookup: CDR1 SGHNT, CDR2 YYREEE (reference sequence). CDR3 residues: CASSYGSVNYEQYF. The CDR3, as DNA: TGTGCCAGCAGCTACGGTTCCGTGAACTACGAGCAGTACTTC.

The table lists this clone with a count of one. The rearrangement uses TRBV27 and TRBJ1-2, with D unclear. CDR1 MNHEY and CDR2 SMNVEV come from the germline V gene (reference sequence). The CDR3 has 14 residues. V was trimmed by 2 bases and J by 4 bases, leaving 11 bases between them. CDR3 residues: CASSLNPPGYGYTF. In nucleotides, the CDR3 is TGTGCCAGCAGTTTAAATCCACCGGGCTATGGCTACACCTTC.

The rearrangement joins TRBV3-1 (or the pseudogene TRBV3-2) to TRBJ2-2, with D perhaps matching TRBD1 (6 bases). Germline values: CDR1 LGHDT, CDR2 YNNKEL (reference sequence). The CDR3 extends over 16 amino acids. V gave up 7 bases and J gave up 0 bases, with 15 bases separating them. The CDR3: CASKRVRTANTGELFF. For the CDR3, the DNA is TGTGCCAGCAAAAGAGTTCGGACAGCGAACACCGGGGAGCTGTTTTTT.

The CDR3 sequence is CASSLGQGGYEQYF. The CDR3 coding sequence is TGTGCCAGCAGCCTCGGGCAGGGAGGCTACGAGCAGTACTTC. The rearrangement links TRBV3-1 (or the pseudogene TRBV3-2) to TRBJ2-7, with a possible D match to TRBD2 (6 bases). Germline V gene sequence: CDR1 LGHDT, CDR2 YNNKEL (reference sequence). This CDR3 region has 14 residues. Trimming took 4 bases from V and 3 from J, leaving 13 bases between them.

The chain employs TRBV13 and TRBJ1-6; tentative D call: TRBD1 (6 bases). Germline values: CDR1 PRHDT, CDR2 FYEKMQ (reference sequence). The length of the CDR3 is 14 residues. Trimming took 5 bases from V and 6 from J, leaving 11 bases between them. As DNA, the CDR3 is TGTGCCAGCAGCCTGGACAGATTTAATTCACCCCTCCACTTT. Residues: CASSLDRFNSPLHF.

The chain combines TRBV19 with TRBJ2-3; D gene ambiguous. The CDR3 extends over 14 amino acids. V was pared by 8 bases and J by 1 base, with 13 bases between. In germline, CDR1 is LNHDA, CDR2 SQIVND (reference sequence). CDR3 sequence (DNA): TGTGCCAGTTCGGAAGAGGCGGGCACAGATACGCAGTATTTT. It codes for CASSEEAGTDTQYF.

This clone was seen only once. The genes are TRBV14 and TRBJ1-1, with D unresolved. V was clipped by 2 bases and J by 7 bases, with 5 bases between them. This CDR3 comprises 11 residues. Germline V gene lookup returns CDR1 SGHDN and CDR2 FVKESK. The CDR3 nucleotides are TGTGCCAGCAGCCAACGACTTGAAGCTTTCTTT. It translates to CASSQRLEAFF.